This T cell receptor beta chain was obtained from a study of control samples from healthy donors and cancer patients. The method was immunoSEQ multiplex PCR; TCRdb's version includes in-frame clones alone and lacks a portion of them. The data contain about 170,000 clones, roughly 89% of them singletons. The sequence was obtained from a woman aged 30 to 39 in good health. The material sequenced was blood.

The CDR3 DNA is TGCGCCAGCAGCCAAGATACGGGAGGGCGGAATGAGCAGTTCTTC. Amino acids: CASSQDTGGRNEQFF. The V call is TRBV4-3, the J call TRBJ2-1, with 8 bases aligning to TRBD2. Germline assignment: CDR1 LGHNA and CDR2 YSLEER. J gave up 7 bases and V 0 bases, and 5 bases lay outside the gene matches. The CDR3 is made up of 15 amino acids.